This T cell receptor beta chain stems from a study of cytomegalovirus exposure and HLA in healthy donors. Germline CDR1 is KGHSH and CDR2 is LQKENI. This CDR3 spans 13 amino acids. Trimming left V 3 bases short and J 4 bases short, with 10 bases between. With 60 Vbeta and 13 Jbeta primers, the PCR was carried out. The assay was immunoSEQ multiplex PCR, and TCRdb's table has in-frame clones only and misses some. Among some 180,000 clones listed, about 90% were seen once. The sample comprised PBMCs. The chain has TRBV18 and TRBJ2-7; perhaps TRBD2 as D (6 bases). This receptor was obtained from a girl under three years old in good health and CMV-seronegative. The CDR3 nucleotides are TGTGCCAGCTCACCCCCCGGGGGTTACGAGCAGTACTTC. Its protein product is CASSPPGGYEQYF.